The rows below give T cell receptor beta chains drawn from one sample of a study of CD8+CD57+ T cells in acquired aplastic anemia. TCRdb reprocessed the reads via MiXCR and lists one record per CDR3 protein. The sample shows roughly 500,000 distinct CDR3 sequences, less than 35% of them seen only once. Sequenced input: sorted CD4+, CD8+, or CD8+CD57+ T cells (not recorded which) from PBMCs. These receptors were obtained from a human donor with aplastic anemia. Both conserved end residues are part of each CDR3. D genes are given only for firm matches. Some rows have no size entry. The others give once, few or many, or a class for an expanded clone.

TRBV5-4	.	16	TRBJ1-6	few	CASSSVRGLVNSPLHF	TGTGCCAGCAGCTCCGTGAGGGGTTTGGTTAATTCACCCCTCCACTTT
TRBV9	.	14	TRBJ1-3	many	CASSVGSSGNTIYF	TGTGCCAGCAGCGTAGGAAGCTCTGGAAACACCATATATTTT
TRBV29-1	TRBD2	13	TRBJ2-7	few	CSQRLAGGGEQYF	TGCAGCCAACGACTAGCGGGAGGCGGCGAGCAGTACTTC
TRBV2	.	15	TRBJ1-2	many	CASSTNREPSAGYTF	TGTGCCAGCAGTACTAATAGGGAACCCTCTGCGGGCTACACCTTC
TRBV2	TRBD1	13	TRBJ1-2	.	CASRDRGRSGYTF	TGTGCCAGCAGGGACAGGGGGAGAAGTGGCTACACCTTC
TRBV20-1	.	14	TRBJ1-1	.	CSARDYEPQAEAFF	TGCAGTGCTAGAGATTATGAGCCTCAGGCCGAAGCTTTCTTT
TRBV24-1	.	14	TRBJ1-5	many	CATSSSYSNQPQHF	TGTGCCACCAGTTCAAGTTATAGCAATCAGCCCCAGCATTTT
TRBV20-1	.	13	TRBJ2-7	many	CSATPDPSYEQYF	TGCAGTGCCACCCCAGACCCCTCCTACGAGCAGTACTTC
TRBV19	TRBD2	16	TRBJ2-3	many	CASSIPGLAEGDTQYF	TGTGCCAGTAGTATTCCCGGACTAGCGGAGGGAGATACGCAGTATTTT
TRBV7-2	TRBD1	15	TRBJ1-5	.	CASSRSQGAAQPQHF	TGTGCCAGCAGTCGATCCCAGGGGGCTGCCCAGCCCCAGCATTTT
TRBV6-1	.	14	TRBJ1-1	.	CASSEAPGSAEAFF	TGTGCCAGCAGTGAAGCACCGGGGAGCGCTGAAGCTTTCTTT
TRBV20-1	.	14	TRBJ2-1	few	CSARYAGVDNEQFF	TGCAGTGCTAGATATGCCGGGGTCGACAATGAGCAGTTCTTC
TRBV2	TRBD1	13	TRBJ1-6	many	CASQGATNSPLHF	TGTGCCAGTCAGGGGGCTACTAATTCACCCCTCCACTTT
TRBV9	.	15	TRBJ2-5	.	CASSVAPSRGEAQYF	TGTGCCAGCAGCGTAGCCCCCTCGCGGGGAGAGGCCCAGTACTTC
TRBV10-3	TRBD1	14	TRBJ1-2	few	CASATGGRNYGYTF	TGTGCCAGCGCGACAGGGGGCCGTAACTATGGCTACACCTTC
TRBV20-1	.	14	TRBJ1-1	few	CSANSGQLNTEAFF	TGCAGTGCTAACTCTGGACAATTGAACACTGAAGCTTTCTTT